The 18 T cell receptor beta chains presented below share a single source sample, sequenced in a study of CD8 T cells in ankylosing spondylitis. TCRdb reprocessed the 5' RACE reads via MiXCR and lists one record per CDR3 protein. There are about 260,000 distinct CDR3 sequences in the sample; roughly 20% occur only once, and roughly 8% lies in the top ten. The sequenced sample consisted of blood, either unsorted or a sorted T cell fraction (not recorded which). Receptors were obtained from a male donor with ankylosing spondylitis or in good health (not recorded which).

The chain is built from TRBV7-8 and TRBJ2-7; D is perhaps TRBD2 (6 bases). The CDR3 sequence is 15 residues long. The germline gives CDR1 SGHVS, CDR2 FQNEAQ. Trimming shortened V by 1 base and J by 3 bases, and 13 bases separated the two germline ends. The CDR3 spells CASSLGWRDLYEQYV. The CDR3 coding sequence is TGTGCCAGCAGCTTAGGCTGGCGGGATCTCTACGAGCAGTACGTC.

The chain is built from TRBV20-1 and TRBJ2-1; 7 nucleotides line up with TRBD2. Trimming cost V 2 bases and J 6 bases; bases outside gene matches: 4. The germline V gene has CDR1 DFQATT and CDR2 SNEGSKA (reference sequence). The CDR3 sequence is 13 residues long. The CDR3 here is CSARKSSGNEQFF. The CDR3 DNA is TGCAGTGCTAGAAAGTCTAGCGGCAATGAGCAGTTCTTC.

The V call is TRBV10-3, the J call TRBJ2-5; TRBD1 might be the D (6 bases). The V gene's germline CDR1 is ENHRY and CDR2 SYGVKD. The CDR3 extends over 16 amino acids. Deletions cut 3 bases from V and 2 bases from J, with 16 bases between. Here the CDR3 DNA reads TGTGCCATCAGTGAACACCCGGACAGTGGTCAAGAGACCCAGTACTTC. Its protein is CAISEHPDSGQETQYF.

The J gene is TRBJ2-7, the V gene TRBV4-1; D not certain. Trimming left V 0 bases short and J 0 bases short, with 9 bases between. Germline V CDR1 and CDR2: MGHRA, YSYEKL. CDR3 length: 15 residues. The CDR3 bases are TGCGCCAGCAGCCAAGATTTAGGAACCTCCTACGAGCAGTACGTC. This gives the protein CASSQDLGTSYEQYV.

The chain employs TRBV10-3 and TRBJ2-3, with TRBD2 matching 11 bases. V lost 3 bases and J lost 3; bases outside the gene matches: 5. Germline assignment: CDR1 ENHRY and CDR2 SYGVKD. There are 16 residues in the CDR3. The CDR3 region is CAISDTSGRGTDTQYF. For the CDR3, the DNA is TGTGCCATCAGTGATACTAGCGGGAGAGGGACAGATACGCAGTATTTT.

This clonotype was seen many times. The J gene is TRBJ2-5, the V gene TRBV29-1; TRBD1 might be the D (6 bases). The V end lost 4 bases, the J end lost 1 base, and 10 bases lay between the germline ends. The CDR3 consists of 13 residues. Germline CDR1 is SQVTM and CDR2 is ANQGSEA. Here the CDR3 DNA reads TGCAGCGTTGGGGGGCAGCCCCAAGAGACCCAGTACTTC. This encodes CSVGGQPQETQYF.

This sequence joins TRBV28 and TRBJ2-1, with D perhaps TRBD1 (6 bases). CDR3 length: 16 amino acids. V lost 8 bases and J lost 7, with 24 bases in between. Per the germline V gene, CDR1 is MDHEN and CDR2 is SYDVKM. CDR3 protein: CASLDSYGSGVNEQFF. As DNA, the CDR3 is TGTGCCAGCCTTGACTCATATGGGTCAGGGGTGAATGAGCAGTTCTTC.

The chain combines TRBV28 with TRBJ1-2; D remains unclear. CDR1 is MDHEN and CDR2 is SYDVKM in the germline V gene. This CDR3 spans 14 amino acids. The V end lost 6 bases, the J end lost 0 bases, and 11 bases lay between the germline ends. CDR3 bases: TGTGCCAGCAGAGTTGCAAATTCTAACTATGGCTACACCTTC. Its protein is CASRVANSNYGYTF.

The chain combines TRBV2 with TRBJ2-7; D is perhaps TRBD2 (5 bases). Germline values: CDR1 SNHLY, CDR2 FYNNEI. The CDR3 sequence is 13 residues long. Trimming stripped 6 bases from V and 3 bases from J, with 12 bases between. The CDR3 DNA reads as TGTGCCAGCAGAGGAACCGGGAACTACGAGCAGTACGTC. It encodes CASRGTGNYEQYV.

V usage is TRBV6-1 and J usage is TRBJ2-3; 8 bases agree with TRBD2. The CDR3 length is 15 residues. Germline V gene sequence: CDR1 MNHNS, CDR2 SASEGT. Losses at the gene ends were 8 bases for V and 1 base for J; bases not matched to a gene: 8. The CDR3 bases are TGTGCCAGCCTTTCTTCACTAGCGGGCACAGATACGCAGTATTTT. Its protein is CASLSSLAGTDTQYF.

This clonotype was observed a handful of times. The V and J genes are TRBV11-1 and TRBJ1-5; no clear D. The length of the CDR3 is 18 residues. The germline V gene has CDR1 SGHAT and CDR2 FQDESV (reference sequence). V lost 5 bases and J 0 bases, leaving 20 bases between the germline ends. This CDR3 is CASSHWGLGEYSNQPQHF. CDR3 DNA sequence: TGTGCCAGCAGCCATTGGGGTCTGGGCGAATATAGCAATCAGCCCCAGCATTTT.

This clonotype occurred a few times. In DNA, the CDR3 is TGCGCCAGCAGCTTGGGGGACAGTGAAACTGAAAAACTGTTTTTT. It codes for CASSLGDSETEKLFF. V is TRBV5-1 and J is TRBJ1-4; TRBD1 aligns across 7 bases. The germline CDR1 and CDR2 sequences are SGHRS and YFSETQ. Trimming at V came to 0 bases and at J to 7 bases, leaving 6 bases not matched to a gene. The CDR3 sequence is 15 residues long. The full variable domain, its missing parts supplied by reference TRBV5-1 and TRBJ1-4, is KAGVTQTPRYLIKTRGQQVTLSCSPISGHRSVSWYQQTPGQGLQFLFEYFSETQRNKGNFPGRFSGRQFSNSRSEMNVSTLELGDSALYLCASSLGDSETEKLFFGSGTQLSVL.

This sequence joins TRBV5-1 and TRBJ2-3; the match to TRBD2 covers 9 bases. Germline trimming cut 1 base from V and 6 bases from J; bases unmatched to any gene: 6. CDR1 and CDR2 from the germline V gene are SGHRS and YFSETQ. This CDR3 has 15 amino acids. The CDR3 protein is CASSLIGGGADTQYF. The CDR3 DNA sequence: TGCGCCAGCAGCTTGATCGGCGGGGGGGCGGATACGCAGTATTTT.

Details on this clonotype: Being one base from a much bigger clone, this may be a read error. The DNA for the CDR3 is TGTGCCAGCAGCCAAGGGACAGTCACAGATACGCAGTATTTT. Its protein is CASSQGTVTDTQYF. V and J are TRBV3-1 and TRBJ2-3; D perhaps matches TRBD1 (6 bases). The V and J ends lost 1 base and 2 bases respectively, with 7 bases between them. The germline CDR1 and CDR2 sequences are LGHDT and YNNKEL (reference sequence). This CDR3 has 14 amino acids.

V is TRBV12-3 or TRBV12-4 and J is TRBJ2-2; the D gene could be TRBD1 or TRBD2 (6 bases each). Trimming removed 3 bases at V and 7 bases at J, with 12 bases between. The CDR3 is made up of 14 amino acids. CDR3 sequence: CASSLKGGGGELFF. The CDR3, as DNA: TGTGCCAGCAGTTTGAAGGGGGGAGGCGGGGAGCTGTTTTTT.

This clonotype came up a few times. The V gene is TRBV12-3 or TRBV12-4, the J gene TRBJ1-3; D call uncertain. V lost 6 bases and J lost 1, with 10 bases in between. CDR3 length: 14 amino acids. The chain's CDR3 is CASRPSWSGNTIYF. The CDR3 DNA sequence: TGTGCCAGCAGACCGTCATGGTCTGGAAACACCATATATTTT.

This clonotype was counted a few times. The V call is TRBV6-1, the J call TRBJ2-2; 10 bases agree with TRBD2. The germline V gene encodes CDR1 MNHNS and CDR2 SASEGT. The CDR3 spans 15 residues. J was trimmed by 6 bases and V by 10 bases; bases with no gene match: 11. CDR3 sequence: CATLPSGRGSGELFF. CDR3 in DNA: TGTGCCACCCTCCCTAGCGGGAGAGGGTCCGGGGAGCTGTTTTTT.

The V and J genes are TRBV7-8 and TRBJ2-7; 7 nucleotides line up with TRBD2. Germline loops: CDR1 SGHVS, CDR2 FQNEAQ. There are 14 residues in the CDR3. With 1 base clipped from V and 2 bases from J, the junction kept 2 bases outside the gene matches. CDR3: CASSLGRGAYEQYV. DNA of the CDR3: TGTGCCAGCAGCTTAGGTCGGGGGGCCTACGAGCAGTACGTC.